These 19 T cell receptor beta chains share one sample of origin, sequenced in a study of T-cell memory formation after mild COVID-19. TCRdb used MiXCR to reprocess the 5' RACE reads, holding one entry per CDR3 protein. The sample holds 150,000 to 200,000 distinct CDR3 sequences; roughly 30% are singletons and the top ten take 12%. Sample: PBMCs or a T cell subset sorted from them (not recorded which). The receptors shown here come from an adult woman who had mild COVID-19 (a few samples of this study predate the infection). Cell type and time point are not known.

The chain links TRBV12-3 or TRBV12-4 to TRBJ1-1, with D unresolved. The V gene lost 3 bases and the J gene lost 5 bases, with 7 bases spanning the gap. CDR3 size: 12 residues. The CDR3 coding sequence is TGTGCCAGCAGTTTTCGGGGTACTGAAGCTTTCTTT. Protein: CASSFRGTEAFF.

CDR3 sequence: CASSQRDGGTEAFF. The CDR3 nucleotides read TGCGCCAGCAGCCAACGGGACGGAGGGACTGAAGCTTTCTTT. The chain recombines TRBV4-3 with TRBJ1-1; weak D call: TRBD1 (5 bases). V shed 2 bases and J shed 5 bases, with 12 bases lying between them. This CDR3 contains 14 residues. Germline values: CDR1 LGHNA, CDR2 YSLEER.

This clonotype was detected a few times. The V and J genes are TRBV20-1 and TRBJ2-3, with D perhaps matching TRBD1 (6 bases). From germline, CDR1 is DFQATT and CDR2 SNEGSKA (reference sequence). With 7 bases removed from V and 3 bases from J, the gap between germline ends came to 8 bases. The CDR3 contains 11 residues. The CDR3 loop is CSGQETDTQYF. CDR3 nucleotides: TGCAGTGGACAGGAGACAGATACGCAGTATTTT.

By share of the sample, this clonotype is medium-sized. The rearrangement links TRBV7-2 to TRBJ2-5, with 9 positions matching TRBD2. The CDR3 covers 14 residues. CDR1 is SGHTA, CDR2 FQGNSA, per germline. The trim removed 4 bases at V and 4 bases at J, leaving 4 bases unmatched. The CDR3 sequence is CASSYGTSRETQYF. In DNA, the CDR3 is TGTGCCAGCAGCTACGGGACTAGCCGAGAGACCCAGTACTTC.

V gene TRBV12-3 or TRBV12-4 combines with J gene TRBJ2-7, with TRBD1 matching over 7 bases. This CDR3 is built from 13 residues. V was pared by 5 bases and J by 6 bases, with 7 bases of the junction left unmatched. The CDR3 DNA reads TGTGCCAGCAGTCGAACCAGACAGGGCGAGCAGTACTTC. Encoded protein: CASSRTRQGEQYF.

This clonotype was counted only a few times. The V gene is TRBV5-5, the J gene TRBJ2-7, with D perhaps matching TRBD2 (6 bases). The germline gives CDR1 SGHKS, CDR2 YYEKEE (reference sequence). V lost 3 bases and J lost 3, with 19 bases in between. The CDR3 has 16 amino acids. CDR3 amino acids: CASSSLEGIRLYEQYF. CDR3 DNA: TGTGCCAGCAGCTCGTTGGAGGGAATCCGCCTCTACGAGCAGTACTTC. Complete variable domain (other parts from reference TRBV5-5 and TRBJ2-7): DAGVTQSPTHLIKTRGQQVTLRCSPISGHKSVSWYQQVLGQGPQFIFQYYEKEERGRGNFPDRFSARQFPNYSSELNVNALLLGDSALYLCASSSLEGIRLYEQYFGPGTRLTVT.

This clonotype was detected many times. The V and J genes are TRBV18 and TRBJ2-2; no definite D call. V gave up 5 bases and J gave up 1 base, with 5 bases separating them. The CDR3 runs 13 residues. Germline V CDR1 and CDR2: KGHSH, LQKENI. The CDR3 DNA is TGTGCCAGCTCAATACAGAACACCGGGGAGCTGTTTTTT. Protein: CASSIQNTGELFF.

This clonotype was seen a handful of times. This sequence joins TRBV4-1 and TRBJ2-7; D might be TRBD2 (7 bases). V dropped 4 bases and J dropped 0 bases, with 16 bases sitting between them. The length of the CDR3 is 16 residues. From germline, CDR1 is MGHRA and CDR2 YSYEKL. The CDR3 sequence: CASSLLRGASSYEQYF. The CDR3 nucleotides read TGCGCCAGCAGCCTCCTCCGGGGGGCGAGCTCCTACGAGCAGTACTTC.

This clonotype was seen a handful of times. The chain is built from TRBV24-1 and TRBJ2-3; D possibly matches TRBD1 or TRBD2 (5 bases each). From germline, CDR1 is KGHDR and CDR2 SFDVKD. This CDR3 contains 16 residues. V shed 0 bases and J shed 6 bases, with 15 bases lying between them. CDR3 protein: CATSDLIGTITDTQYF. The CDR3 DNA sequence: TGTGCCACCAGTGATTTGATCGGGACCATCACGGATACGCAGTATTTT.

This clonotype was detected a few times. The chain joins TRBV20-1 to TRBJ2-7; possibly TRBD1 for D (5 bases). Germline CDR1 is DFQATT and CDR2 is SNEGSKA (reference sequence). The V and J ends lost 3 bases and 0 bases respectively, with 12 bases between them. This CDR3 has 14 residues. The CDR3 region has the DNA TGCAGTGCTAGGGACACCCACCCCTCCTACGAGCAGTACTTC. Protein sequence: CSARDTHPSYEQYF.

This clonotype was recorded a few times. This sequence joins TRBV5-6 and TRBJ2-7; D might be TRBD1 (5 bases). Germline loops: CDR1 SGHDT, CDR2 YYEEEE. Trimming stripped 1 base from V and 5 bases from J, with 13 bases between. The CDR3 loop spans 14 amino acids. This CDR3 is CASSLSPGQNEQYF. In nucleotides, the CDR3 is TGTGCCAGCAGCTTGTCCCCCGGACAAAACGAGCAGTACTTC. The full variable domain, in which reference TRBV5-6 and TRBJ2-7 provide the parts outside the CDR3, is DAGVTQSPTHLIKTRGQQVTLRCSPKSGHDTVSWYQQALGQGPQFIFQYYEEEERQRGNFPDRFSGHQFPNYSSELNVNALLLGDSALYLCASSLSPGQNEQYFGPGTRLTVT.

This clonotype was seen only a few times. The chain employs TRBV20-1 and TRBJ2-7; the D gene is possibly TRBD2 (6 bases). Germline V gives CDR1 DFQATT, CDR2 SNEGSKA (reference sequence). The V end lost 6 bases, the J end lost 0 bases, and 12 bases lay between the germline ends. This CDR3 has 13 amino acids. As DNA, the CDR3 is TGCAGTGCCCAGGACGGGAGCTCCTACGAGCAGTACTTC. Translating it yields CSAQDGSSYEQYF.

The V and J genes are TRBV6-5 and TRBJ2-7; 9 nucleotides agree with TRBD1. The germline V gene has CDR1 MNHEY and CDR2 SVGAGI. The CDR3 covers 15 residues. J was trimmed by 4 bases and V by 0 bases; bases with no gene match: 4. The CDR3 region is CASSYSGTGRYEQYF. The DNA of the CDR3 is TGTGCCAGCAGTTACTCCGGGACAGGGCGTTACGAGCAGTACTTC.

The gene calls are TRBV24-1 and TRBJ2-1; 10 nucleotides match TRBD2. Germline-derived CDR1 and CDR2 are KGHDR and SFDVKD. With V trimmed by 4 bases and J by 2 bases, 13 bases remained unmatched. The CDR3 consists of 19 residues. The CDR3 DNA reads as TGTGCCACCAGTGACCCGTCACCAGGAGCGGGAGGGCCCTACAATGAGCAGTTCTTC. As protein: CATSDPSPGAGGPYNEQFF.

V and J are TRBV19 and TRBJ2-4; D perhaps matches TRBD1 (7 bases). This CDR3 comprises 12 residues. From germline, CDR1 is LNHDA and CDR2 SQIVND (reference sequence). The germline V and J ends were trimmed by 3 bases and 8 bases, with 8 bases remaining between them. CDR3 nucleotides: TGTGCCAGTAGTATCAGGGGGGACATTCAGTACTTC. Protein product: CASSIRGDIQYF. The full variable domain, rest sourced from reference TRBV19 and TRBJ2-4, is DGGITQSPKYLFRKEGQNVTLSCEQNLNHDAMYWYRQDPGQGLRLIYYSQIVNDFQKGDIAEGYSVSREKKESFPLTVTSAQKNPTAFYLCASSIRGDIQYFGAGTRLSVL.

The chain joins TRBV9 to TRBJ2-1; 7 bases agree with TRBD2. Unmatched junction bases numbered 9, after V lost 1 base and J lost 5 bases. Germline V gives CDR1 SGDLS, CDR2 YYNGEE. The CDR3 has 16 residues. The DNA of the CDR3 is TGTGCCAGCAGCGTAAGGGGAGGGTTCGGGGACAATGAGCAGTTCTTC. Its translation: CASSVRGGFGDNEQFF.

The rearrangement joins TRBV5-1 to TRBJ2-2; 8 nucleotides align to TRBD1. Losses at the gene ends were 0 bases for V and 5 bases for J; bases not matched to a gene: 6. Germline CDR1 reads SGHRS; CDR2 reads YFSETQ. The CDR3 runs to 16 residues. CDR3 loop: CASSLAQGARTGELFF. Written as DNA, the CDR3 is TGCGCCAGCAGCTTGGCCCAGGGGGCGCGGACCGGGGAGCTGTTTTTT.

This chain joins TRBV6-2 or TRBV6-3 and TRBJ2-1; 9 bases fit TRBD2. V shed 2 bases and J 6 bases; nucleotides not matched to a gene: 8. This CDR3 comprises 16 residues. CDR1 MNHEY and CDR2 SVGEGT come from the germline V gene. The CDR3 loop reads CASSYGGLAGSNEQFF. CDR3 nucleotides: TGTGCCAGCAGTTACGGGGGGCTAGCGGGAAGCAATGAGCAGTTCTTC.

This chain joins TRBV12-3 or TRBV12-4 and TRBJ1-5; possibly TRBD1 for D (5 bases). This CDR3 comprises 16 residues. V was clipped by 3 bases and J by 0 bases, with 12 bases between them. CDR3 in DNA: TGTGCCAGCAGTTTCTTAGCAGGGAATAGCAATCAGCCCCAGCATTTT. Amino acid sequence: CASSFLAGNSNQPQHF.